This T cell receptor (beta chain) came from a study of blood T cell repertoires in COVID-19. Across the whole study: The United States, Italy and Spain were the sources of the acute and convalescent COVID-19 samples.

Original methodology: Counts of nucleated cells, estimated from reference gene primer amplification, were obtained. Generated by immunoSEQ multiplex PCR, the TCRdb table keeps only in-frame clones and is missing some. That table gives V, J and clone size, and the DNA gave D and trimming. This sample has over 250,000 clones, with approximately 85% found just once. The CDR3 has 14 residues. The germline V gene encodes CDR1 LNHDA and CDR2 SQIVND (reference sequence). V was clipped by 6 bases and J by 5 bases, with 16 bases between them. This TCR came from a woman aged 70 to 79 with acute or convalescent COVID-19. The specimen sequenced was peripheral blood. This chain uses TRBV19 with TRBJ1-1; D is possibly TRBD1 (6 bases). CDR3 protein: CASSAPGGGTEAFF. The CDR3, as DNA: TGTGCCAGTAGCGCCCCGGGGGGCGGAACTGAAGCTTTCTTT. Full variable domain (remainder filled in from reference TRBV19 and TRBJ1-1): DGGITQSPKYLFRKEGQNVTLSCEQNLNHDAMYWYRQDPGQGLRLIYYSQIVNDFQKGDIAEGYSVSREKKESFPLTVTSAQKNPTAFYLCASSAPGGGTEAFFGQGTRLTVV.